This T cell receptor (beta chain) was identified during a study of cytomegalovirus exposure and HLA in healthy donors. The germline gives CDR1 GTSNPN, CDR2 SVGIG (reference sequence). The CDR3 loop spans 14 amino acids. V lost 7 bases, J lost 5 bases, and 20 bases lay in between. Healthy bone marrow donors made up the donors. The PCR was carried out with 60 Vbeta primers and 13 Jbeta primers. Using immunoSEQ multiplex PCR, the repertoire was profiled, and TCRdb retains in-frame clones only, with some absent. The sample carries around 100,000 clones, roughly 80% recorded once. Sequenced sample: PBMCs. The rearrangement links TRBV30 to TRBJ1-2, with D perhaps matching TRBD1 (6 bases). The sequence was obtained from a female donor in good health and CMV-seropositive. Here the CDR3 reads CASNNRANLYGYTF. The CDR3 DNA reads TGTGCCTCCAACAACAGGGCCAACCTTTATGGCTACACCTTC.